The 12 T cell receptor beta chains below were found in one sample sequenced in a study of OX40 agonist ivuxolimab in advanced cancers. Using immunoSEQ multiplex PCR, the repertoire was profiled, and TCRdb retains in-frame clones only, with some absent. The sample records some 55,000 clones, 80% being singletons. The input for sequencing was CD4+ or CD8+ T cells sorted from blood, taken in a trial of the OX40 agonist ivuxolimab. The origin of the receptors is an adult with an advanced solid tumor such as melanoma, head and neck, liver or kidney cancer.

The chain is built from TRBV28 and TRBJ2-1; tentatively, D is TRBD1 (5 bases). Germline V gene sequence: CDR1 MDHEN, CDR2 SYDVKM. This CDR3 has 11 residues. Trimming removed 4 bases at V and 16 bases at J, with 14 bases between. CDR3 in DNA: TGTGCCAGCAGTTCCCTCAGGGCCAACTTCTTC. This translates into CASSSLRANFF. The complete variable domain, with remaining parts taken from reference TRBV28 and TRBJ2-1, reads DVKVTQSSRYLVKRTGEKVFLECVQDMDHENMFWYRQDPGLGLRLIYFSYDVKMKEKGDIPEGYSVSREKKERFSLILESASTNQTSMYLCASSSLRANFFGPGTRLTVL.

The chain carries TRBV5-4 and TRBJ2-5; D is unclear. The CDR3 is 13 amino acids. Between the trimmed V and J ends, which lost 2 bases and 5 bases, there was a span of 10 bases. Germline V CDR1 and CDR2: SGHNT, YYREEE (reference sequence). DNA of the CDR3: TGTGCCAGCAGCTTCGCCGGGCGGGAGACCCAGTACTTC. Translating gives CASSFAGRETQYF. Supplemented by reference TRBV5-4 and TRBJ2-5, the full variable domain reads ETGVTQSPTHLIKTRGQQVTLRCSSQSGHNTVSWYQQALGQGPQFIFQYYREEENGRGNFPPRFSGLQFPNYSSELNVNALELDDSALYLCASSFAGRETQYFGPGTRLLVL.

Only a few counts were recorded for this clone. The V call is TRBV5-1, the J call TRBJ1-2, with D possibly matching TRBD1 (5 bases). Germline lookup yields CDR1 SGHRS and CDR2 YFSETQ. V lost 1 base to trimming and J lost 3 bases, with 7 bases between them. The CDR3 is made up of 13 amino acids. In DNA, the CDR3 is TGCGCCAGCAGCTTGCTAGGGGACTATGGCTACACCTTC. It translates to CASSLLGDYGYTF.

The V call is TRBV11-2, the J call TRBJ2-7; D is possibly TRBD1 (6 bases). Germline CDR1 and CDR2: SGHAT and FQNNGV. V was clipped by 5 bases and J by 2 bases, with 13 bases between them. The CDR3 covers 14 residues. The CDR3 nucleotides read TGTGCCAGCAGCGTCGACAGGATTGCCTACGAGCAGTACTTC. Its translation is CASSVDRIAYEQYF.

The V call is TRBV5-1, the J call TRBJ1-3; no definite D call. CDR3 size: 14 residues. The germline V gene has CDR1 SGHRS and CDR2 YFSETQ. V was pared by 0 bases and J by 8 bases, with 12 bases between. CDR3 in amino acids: CASSLDPLPDTIYF. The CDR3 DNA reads TGCGCCAGCAGCTTGGACCCTTTACCTGACACCATATATTTT.

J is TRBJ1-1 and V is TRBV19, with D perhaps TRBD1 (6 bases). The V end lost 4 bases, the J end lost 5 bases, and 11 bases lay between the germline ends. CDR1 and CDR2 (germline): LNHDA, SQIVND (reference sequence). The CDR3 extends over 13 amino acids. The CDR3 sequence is CASSSRGRTEAFF. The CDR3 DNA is TGTGCCAGTAGTAGCAGGGGACGGACTGAAGCTTTCTTT.

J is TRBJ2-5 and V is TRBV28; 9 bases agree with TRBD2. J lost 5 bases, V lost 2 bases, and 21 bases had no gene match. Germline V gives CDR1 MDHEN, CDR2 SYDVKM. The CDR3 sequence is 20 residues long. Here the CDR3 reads CASSLDVSRSGRHIGETQYF. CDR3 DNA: TGTGCCAGCAGTTTAGATGTGTCGCGTAGCGGGAGACACATTGGGGAGACCCAGTACTTC.

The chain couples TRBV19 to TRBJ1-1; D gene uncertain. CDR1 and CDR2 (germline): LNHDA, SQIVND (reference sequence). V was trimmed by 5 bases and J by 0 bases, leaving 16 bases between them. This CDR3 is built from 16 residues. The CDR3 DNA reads TGTGCCAGTAGTCCTCGGGCCCTTCTTATGAACACTGAAGCTTTCTTT. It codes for CASSPRALLMNTEAFF.

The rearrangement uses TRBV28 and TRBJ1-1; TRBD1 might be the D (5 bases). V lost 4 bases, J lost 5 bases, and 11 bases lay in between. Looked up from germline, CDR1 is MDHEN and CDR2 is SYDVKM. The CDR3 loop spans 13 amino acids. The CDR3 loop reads CASSYTGLTEAFF. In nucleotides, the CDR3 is TGTGCCAGCAGTTACACAGGACTTACTGAAGCTTTCTTT.

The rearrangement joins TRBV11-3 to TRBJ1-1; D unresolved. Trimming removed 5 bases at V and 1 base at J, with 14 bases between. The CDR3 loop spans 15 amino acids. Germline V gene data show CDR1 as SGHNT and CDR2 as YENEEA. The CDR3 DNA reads TGTGCCAGCAGCCCCTCTGGGCACCAGAACACTGAAGCTTTCTTT. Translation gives CASSPSGHQNTEAFF. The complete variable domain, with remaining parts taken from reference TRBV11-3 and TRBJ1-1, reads EAGVVQSPRYKIIEKKQPVAFWCNPISGHNTLYWYLQNLGQGPELLIRYENEEAVDDSQLPKDRFSAERLKGVDSTLKIQPAELGDSAVYLCASSPSGHQNTEAFFGQGTRLTVV.

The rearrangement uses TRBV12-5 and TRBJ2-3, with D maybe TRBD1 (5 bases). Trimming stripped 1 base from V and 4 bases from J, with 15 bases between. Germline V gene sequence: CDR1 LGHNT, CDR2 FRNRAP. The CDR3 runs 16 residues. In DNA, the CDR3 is TGTGCTAGTGGTTTGGCGCTTAGTAGGGGCGCAGATACGCAGTATTTT. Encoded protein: CASGLALSRGADTQYF.

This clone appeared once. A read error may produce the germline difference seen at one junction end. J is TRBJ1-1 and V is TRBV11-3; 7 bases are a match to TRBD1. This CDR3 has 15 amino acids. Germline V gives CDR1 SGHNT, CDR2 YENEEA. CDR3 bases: TGTGCCAGCAGCCTAGACCCCCACAGGGGCACTGAAGCTTTCTTT. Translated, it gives CASSLDPHRGTEAFF.